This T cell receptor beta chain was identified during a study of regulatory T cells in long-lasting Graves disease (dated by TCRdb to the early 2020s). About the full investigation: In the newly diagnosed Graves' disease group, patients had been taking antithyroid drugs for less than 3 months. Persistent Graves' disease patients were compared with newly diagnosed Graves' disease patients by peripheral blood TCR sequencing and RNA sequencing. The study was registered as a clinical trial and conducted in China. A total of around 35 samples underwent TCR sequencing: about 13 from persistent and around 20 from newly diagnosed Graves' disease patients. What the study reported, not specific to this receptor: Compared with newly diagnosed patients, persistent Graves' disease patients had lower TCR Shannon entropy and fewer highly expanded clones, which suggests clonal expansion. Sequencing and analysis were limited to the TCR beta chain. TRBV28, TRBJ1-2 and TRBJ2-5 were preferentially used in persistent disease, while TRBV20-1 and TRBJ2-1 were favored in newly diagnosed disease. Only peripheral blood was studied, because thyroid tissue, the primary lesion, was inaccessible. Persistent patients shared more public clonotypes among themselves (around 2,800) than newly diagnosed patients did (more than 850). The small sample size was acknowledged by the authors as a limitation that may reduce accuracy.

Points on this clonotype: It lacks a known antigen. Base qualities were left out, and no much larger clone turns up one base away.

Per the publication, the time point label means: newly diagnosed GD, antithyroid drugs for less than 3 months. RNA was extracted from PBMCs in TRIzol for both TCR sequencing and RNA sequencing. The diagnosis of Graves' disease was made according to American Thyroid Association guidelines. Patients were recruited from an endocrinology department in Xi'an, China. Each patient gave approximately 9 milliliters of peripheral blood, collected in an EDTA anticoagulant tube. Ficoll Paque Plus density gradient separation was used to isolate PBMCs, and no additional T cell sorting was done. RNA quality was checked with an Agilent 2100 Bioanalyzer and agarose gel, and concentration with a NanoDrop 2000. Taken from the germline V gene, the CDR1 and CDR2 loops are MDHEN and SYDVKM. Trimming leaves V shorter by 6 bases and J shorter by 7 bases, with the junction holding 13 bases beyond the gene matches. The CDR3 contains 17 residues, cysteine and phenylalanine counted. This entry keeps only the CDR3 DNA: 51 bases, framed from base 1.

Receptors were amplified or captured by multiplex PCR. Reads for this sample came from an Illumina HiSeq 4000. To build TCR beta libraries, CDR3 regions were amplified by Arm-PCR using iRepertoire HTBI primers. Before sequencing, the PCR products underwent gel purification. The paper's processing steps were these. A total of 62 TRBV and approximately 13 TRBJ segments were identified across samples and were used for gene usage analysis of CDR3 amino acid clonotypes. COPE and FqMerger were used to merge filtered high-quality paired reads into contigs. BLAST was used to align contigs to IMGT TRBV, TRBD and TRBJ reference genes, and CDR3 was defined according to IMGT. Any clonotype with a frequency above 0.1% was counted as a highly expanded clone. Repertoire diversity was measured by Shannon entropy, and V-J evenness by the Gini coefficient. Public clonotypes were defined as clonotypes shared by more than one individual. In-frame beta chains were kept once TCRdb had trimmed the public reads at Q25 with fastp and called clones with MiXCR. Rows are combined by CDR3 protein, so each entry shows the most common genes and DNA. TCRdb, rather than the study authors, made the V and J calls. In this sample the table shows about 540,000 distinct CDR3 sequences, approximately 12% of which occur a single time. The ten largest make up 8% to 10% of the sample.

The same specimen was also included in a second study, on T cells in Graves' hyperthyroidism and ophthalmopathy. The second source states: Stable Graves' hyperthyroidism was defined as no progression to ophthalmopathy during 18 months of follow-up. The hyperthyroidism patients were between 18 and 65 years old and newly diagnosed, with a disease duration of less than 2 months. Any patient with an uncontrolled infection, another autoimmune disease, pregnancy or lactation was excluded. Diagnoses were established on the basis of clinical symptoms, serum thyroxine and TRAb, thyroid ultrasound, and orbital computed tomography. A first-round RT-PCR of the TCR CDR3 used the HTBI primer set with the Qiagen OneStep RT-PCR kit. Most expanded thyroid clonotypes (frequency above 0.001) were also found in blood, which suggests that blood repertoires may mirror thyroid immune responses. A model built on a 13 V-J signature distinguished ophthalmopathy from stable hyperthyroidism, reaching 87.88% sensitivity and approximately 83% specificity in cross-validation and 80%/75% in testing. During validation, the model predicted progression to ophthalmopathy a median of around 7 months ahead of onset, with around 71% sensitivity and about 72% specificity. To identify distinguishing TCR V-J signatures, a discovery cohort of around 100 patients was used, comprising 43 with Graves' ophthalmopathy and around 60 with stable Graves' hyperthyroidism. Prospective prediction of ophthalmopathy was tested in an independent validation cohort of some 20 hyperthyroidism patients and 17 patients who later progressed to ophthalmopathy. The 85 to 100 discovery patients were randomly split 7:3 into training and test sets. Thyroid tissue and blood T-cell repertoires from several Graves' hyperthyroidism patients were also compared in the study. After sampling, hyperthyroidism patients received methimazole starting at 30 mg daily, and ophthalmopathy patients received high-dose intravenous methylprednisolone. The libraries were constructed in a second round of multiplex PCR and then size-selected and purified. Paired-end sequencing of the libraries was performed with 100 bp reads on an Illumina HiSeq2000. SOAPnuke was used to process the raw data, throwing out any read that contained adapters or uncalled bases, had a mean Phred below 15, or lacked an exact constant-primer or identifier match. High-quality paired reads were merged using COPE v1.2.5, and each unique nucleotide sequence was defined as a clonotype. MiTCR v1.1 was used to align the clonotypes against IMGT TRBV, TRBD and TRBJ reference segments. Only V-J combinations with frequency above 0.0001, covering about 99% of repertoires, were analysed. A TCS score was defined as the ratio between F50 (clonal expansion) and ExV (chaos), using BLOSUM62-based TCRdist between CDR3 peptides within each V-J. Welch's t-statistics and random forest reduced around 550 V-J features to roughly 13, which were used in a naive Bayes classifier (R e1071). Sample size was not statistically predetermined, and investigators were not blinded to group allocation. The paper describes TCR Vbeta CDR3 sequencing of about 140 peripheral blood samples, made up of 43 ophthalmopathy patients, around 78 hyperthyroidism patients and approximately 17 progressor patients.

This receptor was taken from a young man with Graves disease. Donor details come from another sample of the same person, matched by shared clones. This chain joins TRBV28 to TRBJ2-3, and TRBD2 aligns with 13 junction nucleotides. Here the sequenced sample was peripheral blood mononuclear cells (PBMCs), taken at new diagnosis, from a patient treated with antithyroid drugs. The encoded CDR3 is CASSPRPGTSGIYTQYF. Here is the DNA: TGTGCCAGCAGCCCCCGGCCCGGGACTAGCGGGATTTATACGCAGTATTTT.